This paragraph reports one TCR beta chain. Its antigen is as yet unknown. CDR3 length equals 12 residues. Germline V gene lookup returns CDR1 LGHDT and CDR2 YNNKEL (reference sequence). Trimming removed 1 base from V and 7 bases from J, with 6 bases in between. This specimen belongs to a study of T-cell memory formation after mild COVID-19. As for the study in general: Most TCR clusters belonged to a single donor. Findings and caveats of the study: The main location of contracting CD4+ clones was CM and EM, and that of contracting CD8+ clones was EMRA. Whether day 37 second-wave clones are SARS-CoV-2-specific was not confirmed.

Constant-segment primers were used for 5'RACE, and the resulting TCR alpha and TCR beta cDNA libraries carried sample barcodes and UMIs. TCRdb independently ran MiXCR on the 5' RACE reads; one entry per CDR3 protein. This sample has a few hundred thousand distinct CDR3 sequences, with 15% to 20% found just once. This chain uses TRBV3-1 with TRBJ2-3; no reliable D call. This receptor was identified in a man between 18 and 35 years old who had mild COVID-19 (a few samples of this study predate the infection). Cell type and time point are not known. Sequencing was performed on PBMCs or a T cell subset sorted from them (not recorded which). The DNA of the CDR3 is TGTGCCAGCAGCCAAGGGGGAAATACGCAGTATTTT. Translation gives CASSQGGNTQYF.